This T cell receptor beta chain stems from a study of identical twins. Study observations and caveats: For out-of-frame alpha sequences shared by twins, low generation probability was in excess. Carriage of fewer insertions was seen in abundant cord blood beta clonotypes, whereas memory repertoires showed none.

The CDR3 length is 15 residues. With V trimmed by 2 bases and J by 3 bases, 2 bases remained unmatched. In this sample, this clonotype turned up many times. As yet, its antigen is unknown. Each cDNA held unique molecular identifiers, and template switching gave it a universal primer site. TCRdb analysed the 5' RACE reads with MiXCR anew, one entry per CDR3 protein. The table lists 1.5 million to 2 million distinct CDR3 sequences, less than 40% of them singletons. There were only healthy Caucasians among the donors. The specimen sequenced was cord blood. This clonotype originated in a newborn girl in good health. This chain uses TRBV12-3 or TRBV12-4 with TRBJ2-7, with TRBD2 matching 12 bases. The CDR3 loop reads CASSLRLAGDYEQYF. The CDR3 coding sequence is TGTGCCAGCAGTTTACGACTAGCGGGAGACTACGAGCAGTACTTC.